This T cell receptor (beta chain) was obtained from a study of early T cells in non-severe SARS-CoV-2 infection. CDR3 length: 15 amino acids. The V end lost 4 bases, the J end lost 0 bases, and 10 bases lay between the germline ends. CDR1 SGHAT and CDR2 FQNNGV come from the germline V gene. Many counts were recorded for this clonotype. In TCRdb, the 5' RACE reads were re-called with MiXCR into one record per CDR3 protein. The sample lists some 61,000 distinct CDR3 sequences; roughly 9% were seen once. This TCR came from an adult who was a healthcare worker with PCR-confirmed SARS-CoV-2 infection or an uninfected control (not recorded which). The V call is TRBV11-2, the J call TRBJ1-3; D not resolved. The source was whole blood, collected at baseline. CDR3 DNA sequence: TGTGCCAGCAGCTCAGGACCGAACTCTGGAAACACCATATATTTT. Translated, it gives CASSSGPNSGNTIYF.